This T cell receptor (beta chain) was found in a study of regulatory T cells in long-lasting Graves disease. Study outcomes and limitations: With persistent disease, TRBV28, TRBJ1-2 and TRBJ2-5 were the favored segments. Those with persistent Graves' had less TCR diversity than newly diagnosed patients.

TCR beta libraries were built with iRepertoire HTBI primers and Arm-PCR of CDR3 regions. In the original analysis: Identification of gene segments yielded 60 or so TRBV and some 14 TRBJ across samples. Each CDR3 protein is one row after TCRdb ran MiXCR on the multiplex PCR reads. The V and J calls shown here were made by TCRdb, not taken from the authors' results. In the table there are around 420,000 distinct CDR3 sequences, about 15% of which are singletons. The germline V gene encodes CDR1 KGHSH and CDR2 LQKENI. The CDR3 covers 13 residues. V dropped 3 bases and J dropped 7 bases, with 9 bases sitting between them. This clonotype was counted ten times or more. Antigen: not known. Time point meaning: newly diagnosed GD, antithyroid drugs for less than 3 months. PBMC-derived RNA was used for the TCR library. This sample also appeared in a second study, on T cells in Graves' hyperthyroidism and ophthalmopathy.

Source: peripheral blood mononuclear cells (PBMCs), taken at new diagnosis, from a patient treated with antithyroid drugs. The receptor comes from a woman between 40 and 55 years old with Graves disease. The chain recombines TRBV18 with TRBJ2-2; D is tentatively TRBD1 or TRBD2 (6 bases each). The CDR3 DNA is TGTGCCAGCTCACCGGGGGGCCTCGGGGAGCTGTTTTTT. It specifies CASSPGGLGELFF.